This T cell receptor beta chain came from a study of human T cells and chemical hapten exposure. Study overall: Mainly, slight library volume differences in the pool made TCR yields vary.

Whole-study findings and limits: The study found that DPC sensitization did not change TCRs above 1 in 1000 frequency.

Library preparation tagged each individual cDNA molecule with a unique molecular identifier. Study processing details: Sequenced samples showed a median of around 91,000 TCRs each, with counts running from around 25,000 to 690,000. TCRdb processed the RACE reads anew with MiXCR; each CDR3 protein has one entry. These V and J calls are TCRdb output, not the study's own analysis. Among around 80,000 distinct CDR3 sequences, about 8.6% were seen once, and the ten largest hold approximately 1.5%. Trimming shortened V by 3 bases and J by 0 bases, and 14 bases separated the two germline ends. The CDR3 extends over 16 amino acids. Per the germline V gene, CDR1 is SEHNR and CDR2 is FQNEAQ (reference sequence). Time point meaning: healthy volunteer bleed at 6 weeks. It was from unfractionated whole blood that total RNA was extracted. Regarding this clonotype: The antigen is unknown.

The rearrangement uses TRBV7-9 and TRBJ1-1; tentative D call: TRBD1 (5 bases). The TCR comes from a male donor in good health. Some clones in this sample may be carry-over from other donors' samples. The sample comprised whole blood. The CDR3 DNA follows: TGTGCCAGCAGCTTGGGTCGGACACTCGTGAACACTGAAGCTTTCTTT. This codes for CASSLGRTLVNTEAFF.